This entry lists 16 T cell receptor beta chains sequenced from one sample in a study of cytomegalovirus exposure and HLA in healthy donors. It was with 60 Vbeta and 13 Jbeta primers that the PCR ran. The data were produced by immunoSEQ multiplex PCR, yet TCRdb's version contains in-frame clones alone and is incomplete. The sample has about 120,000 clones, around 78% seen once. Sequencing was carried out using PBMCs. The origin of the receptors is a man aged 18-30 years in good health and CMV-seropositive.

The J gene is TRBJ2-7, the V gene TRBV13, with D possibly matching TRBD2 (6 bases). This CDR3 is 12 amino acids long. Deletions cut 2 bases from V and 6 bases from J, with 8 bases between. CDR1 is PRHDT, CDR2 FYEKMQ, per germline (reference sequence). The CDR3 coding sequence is TGTGCCAGCAGCTTATTGGGGGGCGAGCAGTACTTC. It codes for CASSLLGGEQYF.

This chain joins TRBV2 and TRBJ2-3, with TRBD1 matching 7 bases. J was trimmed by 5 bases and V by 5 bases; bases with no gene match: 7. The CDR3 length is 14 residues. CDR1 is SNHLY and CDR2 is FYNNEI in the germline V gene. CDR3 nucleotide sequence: TGTGCCAGCAGTCTCCGGGACAGAAAAGATACGCAGTATTTT. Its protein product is CASSLRDRKDTQYF.

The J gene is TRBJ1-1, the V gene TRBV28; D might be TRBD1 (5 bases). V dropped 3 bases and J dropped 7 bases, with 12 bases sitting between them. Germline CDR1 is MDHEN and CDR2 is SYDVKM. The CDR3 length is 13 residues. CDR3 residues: CASSLAGQGEAFF. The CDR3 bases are TGTGCCAGCAGTTTGGCAGGTCAGGGTGAAGCTTTCTTT.

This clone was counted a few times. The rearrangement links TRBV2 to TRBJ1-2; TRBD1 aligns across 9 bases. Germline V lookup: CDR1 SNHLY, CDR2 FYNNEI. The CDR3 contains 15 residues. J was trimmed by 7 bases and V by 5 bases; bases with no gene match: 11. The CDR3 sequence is CASSRTGAELGGYTF. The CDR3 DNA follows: TGTGCCAGCAGTAGGACAGGGGCGGAACTAGGTGGCTACACCTTC.

The CDR3 region is CASSSGTSGGLSTDTQYF. The DNA for the CDR3 is TGTGCCAGCAGCTCCGGGACTAGCGGGGGCCTTAGCACAGATACGCAGTATTTT. The chain carries TRBV11-2 and TRBJ2-3; 14 nucleotides agree with TRBD2. This CDR3 spans 18 amino acids. From germline, CDR1 is SGHAT and CDR2 FQNNGV. V lost 4 bases and J lost 0; bases outside the gene matches: 6.

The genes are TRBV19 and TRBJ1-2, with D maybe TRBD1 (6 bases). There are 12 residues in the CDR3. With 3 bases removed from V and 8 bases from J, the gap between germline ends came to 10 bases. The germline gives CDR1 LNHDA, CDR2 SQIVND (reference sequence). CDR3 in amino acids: CASSMGHDGYTF. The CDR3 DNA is TGTGCCAGTAGTATGGGACATGACGGCTACACCTTC.

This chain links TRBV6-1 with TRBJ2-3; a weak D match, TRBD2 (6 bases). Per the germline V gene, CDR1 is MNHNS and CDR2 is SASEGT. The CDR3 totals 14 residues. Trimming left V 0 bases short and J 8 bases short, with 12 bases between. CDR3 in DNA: TGTGCCAGCAGTGAAGCGGCTTCGCGGGGTACGCAGTATTTT. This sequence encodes CASSEAASRGTQYF.

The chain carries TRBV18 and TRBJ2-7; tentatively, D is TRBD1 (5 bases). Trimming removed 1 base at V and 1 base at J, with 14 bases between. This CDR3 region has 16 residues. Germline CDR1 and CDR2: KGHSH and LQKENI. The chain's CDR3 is CASSPQQGSSSYEQYF. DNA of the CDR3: TGTGCCAGCTCACCACAGCAGGGTTCCTCATCCTACGAGCAGTACTTC.

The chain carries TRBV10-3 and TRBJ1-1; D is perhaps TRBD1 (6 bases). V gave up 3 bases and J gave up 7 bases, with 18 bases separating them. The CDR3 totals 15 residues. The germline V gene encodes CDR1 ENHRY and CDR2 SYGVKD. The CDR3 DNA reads TGTGCCATCAGTGACCCGTCAGGGGTGATGGGTGAAGCTTTCTTT. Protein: CAISDPSGVMGEAFF.

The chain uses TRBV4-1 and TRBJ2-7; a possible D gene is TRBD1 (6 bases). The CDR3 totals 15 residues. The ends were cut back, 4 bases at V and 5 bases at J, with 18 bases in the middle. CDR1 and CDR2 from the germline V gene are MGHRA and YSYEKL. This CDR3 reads CASSPRPDRTNEQYF. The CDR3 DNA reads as TGCGCCAGCAGCCCCCGCCCGGACAGAACTAACGAGCAGTACTTC.

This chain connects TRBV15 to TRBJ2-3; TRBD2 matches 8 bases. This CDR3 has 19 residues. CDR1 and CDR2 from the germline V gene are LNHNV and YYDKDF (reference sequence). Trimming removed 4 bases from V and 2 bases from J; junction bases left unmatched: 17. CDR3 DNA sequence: TGTGCCACCAGCACCTTCCCCGGGGGCGGGGGGCCCGTCACAGATACGCAGTATTTT. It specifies CATSTFPGGGGPVTDTQYF.

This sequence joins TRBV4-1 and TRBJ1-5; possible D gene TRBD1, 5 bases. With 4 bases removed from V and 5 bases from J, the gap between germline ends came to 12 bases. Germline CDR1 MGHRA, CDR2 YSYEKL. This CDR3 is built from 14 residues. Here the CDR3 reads CASSRRDSDQPQHF. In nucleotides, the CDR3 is TGCGCCAGCAGCCGTCGGGACTCCGATCAGCCCCAGCATTTT.

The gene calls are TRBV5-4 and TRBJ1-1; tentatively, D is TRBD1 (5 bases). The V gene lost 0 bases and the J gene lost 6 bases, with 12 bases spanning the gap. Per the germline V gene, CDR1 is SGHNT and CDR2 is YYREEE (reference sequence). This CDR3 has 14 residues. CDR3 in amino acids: CASSLGGRGAEAFF. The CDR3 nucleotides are TGTGCCAGCAGCTTGGGGGGGAGGGGCGCTGAAGCTTTCTTT. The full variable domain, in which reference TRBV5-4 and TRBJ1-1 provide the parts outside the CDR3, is ETGVTQSPTHLIKTRGQQVTLRCSSQSGHNTVSWYQQALGQGPQFIFQYYREEENGRGNFPPRFSGLQFPNYSSELNVNALELDDSALYLCASSLGGRGAEAFFGQGTRLTVV.

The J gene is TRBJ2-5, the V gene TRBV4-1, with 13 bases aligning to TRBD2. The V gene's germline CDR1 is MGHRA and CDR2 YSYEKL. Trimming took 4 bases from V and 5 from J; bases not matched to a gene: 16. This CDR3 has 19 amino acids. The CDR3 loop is CASSLDPPTSGGLRETQYF. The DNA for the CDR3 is TGCGCCAGCAGCCTCGACCCGCCGACTAGCGGGGGGTTGAGGGAGACCCAGTACTTC.

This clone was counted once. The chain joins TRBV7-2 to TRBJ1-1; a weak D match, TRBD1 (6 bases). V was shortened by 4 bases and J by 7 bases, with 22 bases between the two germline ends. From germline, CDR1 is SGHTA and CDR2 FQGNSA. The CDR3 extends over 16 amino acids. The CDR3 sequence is CASSSFRGWGHGEAFF. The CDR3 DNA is TGTGCCAGCAGCTCGTTCCGGGGATGGGGGCATGGTGAAGCTTTCTTT.

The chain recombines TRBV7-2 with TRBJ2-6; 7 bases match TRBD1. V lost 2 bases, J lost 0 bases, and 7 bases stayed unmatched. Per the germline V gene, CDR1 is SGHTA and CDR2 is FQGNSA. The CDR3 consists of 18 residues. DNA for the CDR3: TGTGCCAGCAGCTTAATGGGACAGTTCAGCTCTGGGGCCAACGTCCTGACTTTC. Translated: CASSLMGQFSSGANVLTF.